This T cell receptor beta chain was sequenced in a study of shared clonotypes between healthy human individuals. A note on this clone: The sample holds other DNA sequences that translate to the same CDR3.

CDR3 length: 14 residues. Germline CDR1 SGHRS, CDR2 YFSETQ. The V and J ends lost 2 bases and 0 bases respectively, with 9 bases between them. TCRdb's table, derived via immunoSEQ multiplex PCR, lists solely in-frame clones and lacks some. The table shows approximately 2.3 million clones, with 93% occurring only once. The genes are TRBV5-1 and TRBJ2-7, with D perhaps matching TRBD2 (5 bases). The sequence derives from a man aged 18 to 29 in good health. Some clones in this sample may be carry-over from other donors' samples. Input material: naive CD4+ T cells from PBMCs. Subset defined: CD45RA+ positively selected. This CDR3 reads CASSLSGFSYEQYF. The CDR3 region has the DNA TGCGCCAGCAGCTTATCGGGGTTCTCCTACGAGCAGTACTTC.